This T cell receptor beta chain was sequenced during a study of CD8+ T cells in alopecia areata. In the study overall: Scoring treated patients' severity relied on the percentage of scalp area affected.

This clone was counted between two and nine times. What it recognizes is unknown. Extraction and reverse transcription of RNA yielded cDNA as the sequencing template. Some clones are missing from TCRdb's copy, which holds only in-frame ones; the method was immunoSEQ multiplex PCR. The sample has just under 65,000 clones, approximately 44% seen once. General study findings and limits: Many expanded lesional clones persisted in scalp and blood during tofacitinib.

Losses at the gene ends were 6 bases for V and 3 bases for J; bases not matched to a gene: 11. This CDR3 has 15 amino acids. Per germline, CDR1 SQVTM and CDR2 ANQGSEA. As for treatment: oral pan-JAK inhibitor, 5-10 mg twice daily. Cell sorting on a FACSAria was used to separate CD4+ and CD8+ T cells from the PBMCs. This material consisted of CD8+ T cells sorted from blood, taken at approximately week 37, from a patient treated with tofacitinib. The chain uses TRBV29-1 and TRBJ2-7, with 10 bases identical to TRBD2. The source of this sequence is a human donor with alopecia areata. CDR3 in DNA: TGCAGCGTCAGCGGGGGGGGCGGGAGGCTCTACGAGCAGTACTTC. Amino acids: CSVSGGGGRLYEQYF.